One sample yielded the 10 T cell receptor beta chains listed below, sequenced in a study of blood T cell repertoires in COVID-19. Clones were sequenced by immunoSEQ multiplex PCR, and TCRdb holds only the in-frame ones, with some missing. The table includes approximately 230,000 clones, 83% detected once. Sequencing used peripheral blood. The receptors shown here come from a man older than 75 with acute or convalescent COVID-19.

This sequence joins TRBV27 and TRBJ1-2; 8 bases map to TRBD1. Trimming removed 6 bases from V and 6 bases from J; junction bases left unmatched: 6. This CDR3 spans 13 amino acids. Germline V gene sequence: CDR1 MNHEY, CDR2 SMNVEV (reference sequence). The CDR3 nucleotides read TGTGCCAGCAGGACAGGGGTTCGAGATGGCTACACCTTC. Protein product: CASRTGVRDGYTF.

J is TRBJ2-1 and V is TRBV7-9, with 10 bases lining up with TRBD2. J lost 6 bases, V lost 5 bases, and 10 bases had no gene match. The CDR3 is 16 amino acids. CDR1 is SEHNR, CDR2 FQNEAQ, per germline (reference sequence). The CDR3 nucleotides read TGTGCCAGCAGCGGCCGGACTAGCGGATTTCCCAATGAGCAGTTCTTC. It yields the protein CASSGRTSGFPNEQFF.

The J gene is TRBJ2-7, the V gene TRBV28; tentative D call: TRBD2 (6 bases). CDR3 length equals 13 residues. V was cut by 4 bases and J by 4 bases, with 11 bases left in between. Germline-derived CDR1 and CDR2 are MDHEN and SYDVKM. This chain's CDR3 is CASSSLDYYEQYF. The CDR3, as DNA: TGTGCCAGCAGTTCCCTGGACTATTACGAGCAGTACTTC.

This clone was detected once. The CDR3 loop reads CASSSGLGYTDTQYF. In DNA form, the CDR3 reads TGTGCCAGCAGCTCCGGACTGGGGTACACAGATACGCAGTATTTT. The J gene is TRBJ2-3, the V gene TRBV7-9; D is possibly TRBD2 (5 bases). There are 15 residues in the CDR3. Germline V CDR1 and CDR2: SEHNR, FQNEAQ (reference sequence). V lost 4 bases and J 2 bases, leaving 13 bases between the germline ends.

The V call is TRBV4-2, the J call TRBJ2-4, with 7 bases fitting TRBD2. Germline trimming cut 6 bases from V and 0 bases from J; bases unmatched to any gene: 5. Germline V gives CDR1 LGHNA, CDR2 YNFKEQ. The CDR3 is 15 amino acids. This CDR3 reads CASSMGGEAKNIQYF. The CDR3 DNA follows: TGTGCCAGCAGTATGGGAGGGGAAGCCAAAAACATTCAGTACTTC.

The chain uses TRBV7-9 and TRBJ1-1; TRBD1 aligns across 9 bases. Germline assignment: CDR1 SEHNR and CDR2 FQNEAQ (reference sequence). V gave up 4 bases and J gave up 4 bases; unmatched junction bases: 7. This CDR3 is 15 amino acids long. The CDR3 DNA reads TGTGCCAGCAGCTCGGGGACAGGGTCGTCCACTGAAGCTTTCTTT. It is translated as CASSSGTGSSTEAFF.

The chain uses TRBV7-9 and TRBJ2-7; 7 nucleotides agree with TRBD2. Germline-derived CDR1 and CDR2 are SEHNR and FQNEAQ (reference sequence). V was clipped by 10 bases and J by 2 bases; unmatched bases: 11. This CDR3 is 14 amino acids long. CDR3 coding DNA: TGTGCCACTCAGCCTCTCGGGGGGACCTACGAGCAGTACTTC. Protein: CATQPLGGTYEQYF.

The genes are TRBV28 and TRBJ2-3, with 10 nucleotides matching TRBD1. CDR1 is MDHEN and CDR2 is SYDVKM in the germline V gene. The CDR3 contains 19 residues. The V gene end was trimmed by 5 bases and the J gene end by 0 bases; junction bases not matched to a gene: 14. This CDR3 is CASSAPNDRGLLSTDTQYF. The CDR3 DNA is TGTGCCAGCAGTGCCCCGAACGACAGGGGGCTCCTAAGCACAGATACGCAGTATTTT.

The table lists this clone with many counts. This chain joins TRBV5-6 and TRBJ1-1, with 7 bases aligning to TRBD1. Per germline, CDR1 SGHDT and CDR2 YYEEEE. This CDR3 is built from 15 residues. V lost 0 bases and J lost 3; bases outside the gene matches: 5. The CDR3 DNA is TGTGCCAGCAGCTTGGTAGGGGGCTATGACACTGAAGCTTTCTTT. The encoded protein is CASSLVGGYDTEAFF. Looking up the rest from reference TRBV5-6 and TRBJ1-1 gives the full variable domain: DAGVTQSPTHLIKTRGQQVTLRCSPKSGHDTVSWYQQALGQGPQFIFQYYEEEERQRGNFPDRFSGHQFPNYSSELNVNALLLGDSALYLCASSLVGGYDTEAFFGQGTRLTVV.

The CDR3 sequence: CATCRGGSTDTQYF. Here the CDR3 DNA reads TGTGCCACCTGCCGGGGGGGAAGCACAGATACGCAGTATTTT. The chain recombines TRBV15 with TRBJ2-3, with 8 nucleotides matching TRBD2. Germline assignment: CDR1 LNHNV and CDR2 YYDKDF (reference sequence). Unmatched junction bases numbered 4, after V lost 8 bases and J lost 0 bases. The CDR3 spans 14 residues.